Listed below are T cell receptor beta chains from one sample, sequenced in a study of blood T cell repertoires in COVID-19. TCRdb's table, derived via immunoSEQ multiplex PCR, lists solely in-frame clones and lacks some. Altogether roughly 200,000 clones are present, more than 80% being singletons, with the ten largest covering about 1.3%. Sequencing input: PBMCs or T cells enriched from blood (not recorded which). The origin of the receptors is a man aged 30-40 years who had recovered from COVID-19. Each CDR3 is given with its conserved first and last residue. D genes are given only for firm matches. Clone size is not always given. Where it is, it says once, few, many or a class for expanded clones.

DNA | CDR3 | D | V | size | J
TGTGCCAGCAGTTACTCGACTAGTTACAATGAGCAGTTCTTC | CASSYSTSYNEQFF | NA | TRBV6-5 | once | TRBJ2-1
TGTGCCAGCAGAACTAGCGGGACTCTTTACGAGCAGTACTTC | CASRTSGTLYEQYF | TRBD2 | TRBV6-5 | once | TRBJ2-7
TGTGCCAGCAGCTTGTCAGGGGCCGATACGCAGTATTTT | CASSLSGADTQYF | NA | TRBV5-6 | NA | TRBJ2-3
TGTGCCAGCAGCTTAGGCGGCCTCCAGCGTGGCTACACCTTC | CASSLGGLQRGYTF | NA | TRBV7-9 | NA | TRBJ1-2
TGCGCCAGCAGTGAGGCAGGCAGTAGGAAACTGTTTTTT | CASSEAGSRKLFF | NA | TRBV10-1 | NA | TRBJ1-4
TGTGCCAGTAGTGCGGGACTAGCGGGTCTGGATGAGCAGTTCTTC | CASSAGLAGLDEQFF | TRBD2 | TRBV19 | NA | TRBJ2-1
TGTGCCAGCAGCCTGGGACTAGTCGGCGGCTACTACAATGAGCAGTTCTTC | CASSLGLVGGYYNEQFF | TRBD2 | TRBV3-1/TRBV3-2 | NA | TRBJ2-1
TGTGCCACCAGCAGACAGAGGGAGATCCAGCCCCAGCATTTT | CATSRQREIQPQHF | NA | TRBV15 | NA | TRBJ1-5
TGTGCCAGCAGCTTAGGATCGGGGGGTAATGAGCAGTTCTTC | CASSLGSGGNEQFF | TRBD2 | TRBV11-2 | NA | TRBJ2-1
TGCGCCAGCAGCTTGGATGGACAGGGTAACCAGTACTTC | CASSLDGQGNQYF | TRBD1 | TRBV5-1 | NA | TRBJ2-5